These 28 T cell receptor beta chains were all obtained from the same sample, sequenced in a study of T cells in Graves' hyperthyroidism and ophthalmopathy. Amplified regions were TCR beta CDR3 sequences from RNA transcripts. HTBI primers drove first-round RT-PCR of the TCR CDR3. Each CDR3 protein gets one entry after TCRdb re-called the multiplex PCR reads with MiXCR. The sample records hundreds of thousands of distinct CDR3 sequences, 15% to 18% being singletons. Sequencing was done on a sample of blood. These TCRs come from a woman younger than 30 with Graves' hyperthyroidism.

This clonotype was seen at least ten times. Germline is not matched at one junction end, which may reflect a read error. The gene calls are TRBV28 and TRBJ2-2; no clear D gene. This CDR3 has 14 amino acids. Germline CDR1 reads MDHEN; CDR2 reads SYDVKM. The CDR3 coding sequence is TGTGCCAGCCGTTTTTCAGAGAACACCGGGGAGCTGTTTTTT. Translating it yields CASRFSENTGELFF.

There are a few counts of this clonotype. The rearrangement links TRBV20-1 to TRBJ2-7; 7 bases agree with TRBD1. Trimming at V came to 3 bases and at J to 2 bases, leaving 7 bases not matched to a gene. Germline assignment: CDR1 DFQATT and CDR2 SNEGSKA (reference sequence). The CDR3 consists of 14 residues. DNA for the CDR3: TGCAGTGCTAGGTCCGACAGGGCCACCTACGAGCAGTACTTC. Protein sequence: CSARSDRATYEQYF.

Ten or more counts support this clonotype. The rearrangement uses TRBV5-1 and TRBJ1-1, with unresolved D. The CDR3 is 13 amino acids. The germline gives CDR1 SGHRS, CDR2 YFSETQ. V was pared by 0 bases and J by 3 bases, with 6 bases between. This CDR3 reads CASSLGQDTEAFF. DNA of the CDR3: TGCGCCAGCAGCTTGGGGCAGGACACTGAAGCTTTCTTT. Combining the CDR3 with reference TRBV5-1 and TRBJ1-1 gives the whole variable domain KAGVTQTPRYLIKTRGQQVTLSCSPISGHRSVSWYQQTPGQGLQFLFEYFSETQRNKGNFPGRFSGRQFSNSRSEMNVSTLELGDSALYLCASSLGQDTEAFFGQGTRLTVV.

Many counts were recorded for this clonotype. The chain uses TRBV12-3 or TRBV12-4 and TRBJ1-1; 7 bases fit TRBD1. J was trimmed by 4 bases and V by 2 bases; bases with no gene match: 10. The CDR3 runs to 16 residues. The CDR3 region is CASSLRQGLSATEAFF. The DNA of the CDR3 is TGTGCCAGCAGTTTAAGACAGGGTCTATCGGCCACTGAAGCTTTCTTT.

Points on this clonotype: A junction boundary mismatches the germline segment, possibly from a read error. This chain joins TRBV11-2 and TRBJ2-7; TRBD1 is a possible D gene (5 bases). There are 15 residues in the CDR3. CDR1 is SGHAT and CDR2 is FQNNGV in the germline V gene. DNA of the CDR3: TGCGCCAGCAGTAACGGCGGCAGGGCTTTTGGCGAGCAGTACTTC. This codes for CASSNGGRAFGEQYF.

This clonotype was recorded many times. This chain links TRBV7-8 with TRBJ1-4; D perhaps matches TRBD1 (6 bases). Germline V gene lookup returns CDR1 SGHVS and CDR2 FQNEAQ. Trimming left V 2 bases short and J 8 bases short, with 15 bases between. The CDR3 is 15 amino acids. The CDR3 nucleotides are TGTGCCAGCAGCTTAAGGAGGGACATCTTGGAAAAACTGTTTTTT. This encodes CASSLRRDILEKLFF.

In its sample, this clonotype was seen many times. This chain links TRBV2 with TRBJ1-2, with D perhaps TRBD1 (5 bases). Trimming removed 0 bases at V and 8 bases at J, with 13 bases between. Germline V gives CDR1 SNHLY, CDR2 FYNNEI. This CDR3 has 14 amino acids. Written as DNA, the CDR3 is TGTGCCAGCAGTGAAGCGTGGGGGAATCGAGGCTACACCTTC. It codes for CASSEAWGNRGYTF. Based on the CDR3 plus reference TRBV2 and TRBJ1-2, the full variable domain is EPEVTQTPSHQVTQMGQEVILRCVPISNHLYFYWYRQILGQKVEFLVSFYNNEISEKSEIFDDQFSVERPDGSNFTLKIRSTKLEDSAMYFCASSEAWGNRGYTFGSGTRLTVV.

This clonotype has a count of ten or more. At one of its ends the junction is not consistent with the germline gene, which may arise from a read error. The chain links TRBV29-1 to TRBJ2-3; 8 bases agree with TRBD1. Germline V gene data show CDR1 as SQVTM and CDR2 as ANQGSEA. The CDR3 runs 14 residues. The CDR3 region has the DNA TGCAGCGTTGACTCTGCAGGGGGCACGGATACGCAGTATTTT. This codes for CSVDSAGGTDTQYF.

This clonotype has ten or more counts. The chain carries TRBV7-6 and TRBJ2-3; D is unresolved. The V end lost 0 bases, the J end lost 0 bases, and 7 bases lay between the germline ends. CDR1 and CDR2 from the germline V gene are SGHVS and FNYEAQ. CDR3 length: 15 residues. The CDR3 region is CASSLARTSTDTQYF. DNA of the CDR3: TGTGCCAGCAGCTTAGCCAGAACTAGCACAGATACGCAGTATTTT.

The sample holds many counts of this clonotype. The V gene is TRBV3-1, the J gene TRBJ1-1; D ambiguous. This CDR3 has 14 amino acids. V was cut by 0 bases and J by 5 bases, with 10 bases left in between. The germline gives CDR1 LGHDT, CDR2 YNNKEL (reference sequence). CDR3 in amino acids: CASSQDPGRTEAFF. CDR3 bases: TGTGCCAGCAGCCAAGATCCGGGTAGAACTGAAGCTTTCTTT.

This clonotype showed up many times. The chain combines TRBV7-9 with TRBJ2-2; D ambiguous. Germline loops: CDR1 SEHNR, CDR2 FQNEAQ (reference sequence). The CDR3 contains 15 residues. V was cut by 1 base and J by 5 bases, with 11 bases left in between. This CDR3 reads CASSLEVQLTGELFF. DNA of the CDR3: TGTGCCAGCAGCTTAGAGGTCCAGCTGACCGGGGAGCTGTTTTTT.

This clonotype showed up just a few times. This sequence joins TRBV6-1 and TRBJ2-3, with TRBD2 matching over 9 bases. V lost 5 bases to trimming and J lost 4 bases; unmatched junction nucleotides: 16. Germline assignment: CDR1 MNHNS and CDR2 SASEGT. The CDR3 totals 18 residues. CDR3 region: CASSSPPRGTSIADTQYF. DNA of the CDR3: TGTGCCAGCAGTAGCCCCCCCAGAGGGACTAGCATTGCAGATACGCAGTATTTT.

The rearrangement uses TRBV20-1 and TRBJ2-2, with 9 positions matching TRBD1. In germline, CDR1 is DFQATT, CDR2 SNEGSKA (reference sequence). V was clipped by 5 bases and J by 5 bases; unmatched bases: 12. This CDR3 is 16 amino acids long. CDR3 coding DNA: TGCAGTGCTCAAGCCCTGACAGGGGGGGGGACCGGGGAGCTGTTTTTT. Its translation is CSAQALTGGGTGELFF.

This chain connects TRBV7-2 to TRBJ2-5; TRBD1 matches at 9 bases. The CDR3 is 16 residues long. Per the germline V gene, CDR1 is SGHTA and CDR2 is FQGNSA. V gave up 1 base and J gave up 5 bases; unmatched junction bases: 8. The CDR3 is CASSLVGQGLRETQYF. CDR3 nucleotide sequence: TGTGCCAGCAGCTTAGTTGGACAGGGGCTTCGGGAGACCCAGTACTTC.

In this sample, this clonotype turned up many times. J is TRBJ1-1 and V is TRBV28, with D possibly matching TRBD1 (5 bases). CDR1 MDHEN and CDR2 SYDVKM come from the germline V gene. Trimming shortened V by 6 bases and J by 2 bases, and 13 bases separated the two germline ends. The CDR3 spans 14 residues. This CDR3 reads CASRSKRGNTEAFF. As DNA, the CDR3 is TGTGCCAGCAGGTCGAAAAGGGGTAACACTGAAGCTTTCTTT.

The table lists this clonotype with many counts. The chain employs TRBV28 and TRBJ2-1; 7 positions agree with TRBD2. The CDR3 consists of 18 residues. Germline trimming cut 1 base from V and 4 bases from J; bases unmatched to any gene: 13. Germline CDR1 MDHEN, CDR2 SYDVKM. The CDR3 DNA reads as TGTGCCAGCAGTTTATTCCGTTGGAGTCTAGCGGCTTACAATGAGCAGTTCTTC. Translating it yields CASSLFRWSLAAYNEQFF.

This clonotype was found many times. This sequence joins TRBV28 and TRBJ2-1; 10 bases match TRBD2. CDR1 is MDHEN and CDR2 is SYDVKM in the germline V gene. With 3 bases clipped from V and 5 bases from J, the junction kept 7 bases outside the gene matches. This CDR3 comprises 16 residues. The CDR3 sequence: CASSFPLAGDNNEQFF. The CDR3, as DNA: TGTGCCAGCAGTTTTCCCCTAGCGGGAGACAACAATGAGCAGTTCTTC.

V and J are TRBV5-1 and TRBJ2-5, with TRBD2 matching 12 bases. The CDR3 is made up of 15 amino acids. With V trimmed by 0 bases and J by 7 bases, 4 bases remained unmatched. Per germline, CDR1 SGHRS and CDR2 YFSETQ. In DNA form, the CDR3 reads TGCGCCAGCAGCTTGGAGACTAGCGGGAGAGTGACCCAGTACTTC. Protein sequence: CASSLETSGRVTQYF.

This clonotype appeared many times. The J gene is TRBJ2-7, the V gene TRBV20-1; 7 nucleotides line up with TRBD1. The germline V gene encodes CDR1 DFQATT and CDR2 SNEGSKA (reference sequence). CDR3 size: 15 residues. V shed 2 bases and J 3 bases; nucleotides not matched to a gene: 10. The CDR3 region is CSARPRQGDYYEQYF. For the CDR3, the DNA is TGCAGTGCTAGACCACGACAGGGTGATTACTACGAGCAGTACTTC.

This clonotype showed up many times. J is TRBJ2-2 and V is TRBV5-1; TRBD1 is a possible D gene (6 bases). The CDR3 has 16 amino acids. Germline V CDR1 and CDR2: SGHRS, YFSETQ. Trimming took 4 bases from V and 1 from J, leaving 14 bases between them. The CDR3 sequence is CASSELEQGNTGELFF. In DNA, the CDR3 is TGCGCCAGCAGCGAATTGGAACAGGGGAACACCGGGGAGCTGTTTTTT.

There are many counts of this clonotype. The chain employs TRBV20-1 and TRBJ1-1, with D perhaps matching TRBD1 (6 bases). Trimming removed 5 bases from V and 0 bases from J, with 13 bases in between. CDR1 is DFQATT and CDR2 is SNEGSKA in the germline V gene (reference sequence). The CDR3 contains 14 residues. DNA for the CDR3: TGCAGTGCTGCGGGAGGGGGTGTGAACACTGAAGCTTTCTTT. Translating gives CSAAGGGVNTEAFF.

This clonotype was detected ten times or more. The J gene is TRBJ2-3, the V gene TRBV5-8; TRBD2 matches 9 bases. CDR1 is SGHTS and CDR2 is YDEGEE in the germline V gene. This CDR3 is built from 16 residues. J lost 6 bases, V lost 0 bases, and 8 bases had no gene match. As DNA, the CDR3 is TGTGCCAGCAGCTTGGGGCCAGCGGGGGGCCCTGATACGCAGTATTTT. Encoded protein: CASSLGPAGGPDTQYF.

This clonotype was observed at least ten times. J is TRBJ1-4 and V is TRBV11-2, with 8 bases matching TRBD1. This CDR3 is 17 amino acids long. Germline CDR1 and CDR2: SGHAT and FQNNGV. V was clipped by 5 bases and J by 3 bases; unmatched bases: 11. CDR3 DNA sequence: TGTGCCAGCAGCGCCGAGGCAGGGGGCGCGGCTAATGAAAAACTGTTTTTT. Protein sequence: CASSAEAGGAANEKLFF.

This clonotype was seen ten or more times. The V gene is TRBV28, the J gene TRBJ1-2; D is undetermined. V dropped 8 bases and J dropped 10 bases, with 20 bases sitting between them. Germline V gene sequence: CDR1 MDHEN, CDR2 SYDVKM. This CDR3 has 13 amino acids. Written as DNA, the CDR3 is TGTGCCAGCCTCACCTACGGGCCGCGGGACTACACCTTC. Protein product: CASLTYGPRDYTF.

As regards this clonotype: At one of its ends the junction is not consistent with the germline gene, which may arise from a read error. The chain is built from TRBV6-1 and TRBJ1-5, with D maybe TRBD1 (5 bases). CDR3 size: 15 residues. In germline, CDR1 is MNHNS, CDR2 SASEGT. Written as DNA, the CDR3 is TGTGCCAGCAGCGAAGCAGGGAACAGCAATCAGCCCCAGCATTTT. This sequence encodes CASSEAGNSNQPQHF.

This clonotype was seen at least ten times. The chain combines TRBV27 with TRBJ2-7, with D possibly matching TRBD2 (5 bases). Germline V gives CDR1 MNHEY, CDR2 SMNVEV (reference sequence). Trimming pared 6 bases from V and 6 bases from J, leaving 12 bases between. The CDR3 consists of 12 residues. In DNA form, the CDR3 reads TGTGCCAGCAGGTCCCGACGGGGCGAGCAGTACTTC. The encoded protein is CASRSRRGEQYF.

This clonotype has a handful of counts. The V and J genes are TRBV9 and TRBJ2-7; maybe TRBD2 (5 bases). The germline V and J ends were trimmed by 4 bases and 4 bases, with 21 bases remaining between them. The CDR3 length is 16 residues. In germline, CDR1 is SGDLS, CDR2 YYNGEE. For the CDR3, the DNA is TGTGCCAGCAGCTATCCCTATGAGGGAGTCATTTACGAGCAGTACTTC. Its translation: CASSYPYEGVIYEQYF.

Turning to this clonotype: This may be a read error: a much more frequent sequence differs by one nucleotide. This rearrangement joins TRBV5-1 to TRBJ2-1; D possibly corresponds to TRBD2 (6 bases). In germline, CDR1 is SGHRS, CDR2 YFSETQ. V was clipped by 0 bases and J by 8 bases, with 21 bases between them. This CDR3 comprises 17 residues. The CDR3 DNA sequence: TGCGCCAGCAGCTTGGGAAACTCGGGGGTAATGGGCGATGAGCAGTTCTTC. Its protein product is CASSLGNSGVMGDEQFF.